Listed below are T cell receptor beta chains from one sample, sequenced in a study of blood T cell repertoires in COVID-19. The data were produced by immunoSEQ multiplex PCR, yet TCRdb's version contains in-frame clones alone and is incomplete. The profile shows 90,000 to 150,000 clones, roughly nine tenths of them singletons. The sample was peripheral blood. These receptors were taken from a human donor in a cohort sampled during active COVID-19. CDR3s include the opening cysteine and the closing phenylalanine or tryptophan. The D gene is left open where the match is weak. Clone size is shown for a subset of rows, as once, few, many or a class of expanded clone.

clone_size	v_call	d_call	j_call	cdr3_nt	cdr3_aa
-	TRBV19	TRBD1	TRBJ1-1	TGTGCCATAGGCCGGGACAGGGTTAGTACTGAAGCTTTCTTT	CAIGRDRVSTEAFF
-	TRBV19	TRBD1	TRBJ1-4	TGTGCCAGTAGTCCACAGACAGGGAGTAATGAAAAACTGTTTTTT	CASSPQTGSNEKLFF
-	TRBV5-1	TRBD2	TRBJ2-7	TGCGCCAGCAGCCAAAGACTAGCGGGAAACTACGAGCAGTACTTC	CASSQRLAGNYEQYF
few	TRBV5-1	-	TRBJ2-6	TGCGCCAGCAGCCGTAACTCCGGGGCCAACGTCCTGACTTTC	CASSRNSGANVLTF
-	TRBV7-9	-	TRBJ1-1	TGTGCCAGCAGCTTCCATAAAGAAGAGGCTTTCTTT	CASSFHKEEAFF
-	TRBV11-3	-	TRBJ2-5	TGTGCCAGCAGCTTAAGTACAGTTCTAGAGACCCAGTACTTC	CASSLSTVLETQYF
-	TRBV3-1/TRBV3-2	-	TRBJ2-3	TGTGCCAGCAGCCAAAGGACAGCCACAGATACGCAGTATTTT	CASSQRTATDTQYF
-	TRBV19	TRBD1	TRBJ2-7	TGTGCCAGTAGCAGGGACAGTTCCTACGAGCAGTACTTC	CASSRDSSYEQYF
once	TRBV19	-	TRBJ2-1	TGTGCCAGTAGTGATTTTCGGGAGATTCGGGCGAGGAATGAGCAGTTCTTC	CASSDFREIRARNEQFF
-	TRBV11-3	-	TRBJ2-3	TGTGCCAGCAGCTTTAGTATGCCCACAGATACGCAGTATTTT	CASSFSMPTDTQYF
-	TRBV12-3/TRBV12-4	-	TRBJ1-2	TGTGCCAGCAGTTGGGGGGGGAATGGCTACACCTTC	CASSWGGNGYTF
-	TRBV2	TRBD1	TRBJ2-7	TGTGCCAGCAGTGAAGAGGGGGCAGGGGCCTACGAGCAGTACTTC	CASSEEGAGAYEQYF